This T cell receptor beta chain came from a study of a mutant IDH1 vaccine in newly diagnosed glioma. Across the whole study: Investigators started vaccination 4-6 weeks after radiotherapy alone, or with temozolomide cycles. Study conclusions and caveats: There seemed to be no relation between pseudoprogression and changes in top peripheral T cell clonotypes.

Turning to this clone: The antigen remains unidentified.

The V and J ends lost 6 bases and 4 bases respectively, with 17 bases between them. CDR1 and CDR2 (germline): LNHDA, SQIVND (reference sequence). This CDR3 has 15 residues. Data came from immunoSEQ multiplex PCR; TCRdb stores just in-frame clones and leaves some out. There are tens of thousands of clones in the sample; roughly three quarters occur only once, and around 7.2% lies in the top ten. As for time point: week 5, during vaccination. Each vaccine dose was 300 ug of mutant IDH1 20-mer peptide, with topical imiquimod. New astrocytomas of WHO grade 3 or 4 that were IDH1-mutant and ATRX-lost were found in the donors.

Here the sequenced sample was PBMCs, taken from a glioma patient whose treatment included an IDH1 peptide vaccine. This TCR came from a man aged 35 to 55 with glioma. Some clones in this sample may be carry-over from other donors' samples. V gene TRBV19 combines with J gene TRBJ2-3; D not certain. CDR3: CASSRLASGPDTQYF. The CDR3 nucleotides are TGTGCCAGTAGCCGACTGGCCTCGGGTCCAGATACGCAGTATTTT. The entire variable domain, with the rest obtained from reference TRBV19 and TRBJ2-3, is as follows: DGGITQSPKYLFRKEGQNVTLSCEQNLNHDAMYWYRQDPGQGLRLIYYSQIVNDFQKGDIAEGYSVSREKKESFPLTVTSAQKNPTAFYLCASSRLASGPDTQYFGPGTRLTVL.